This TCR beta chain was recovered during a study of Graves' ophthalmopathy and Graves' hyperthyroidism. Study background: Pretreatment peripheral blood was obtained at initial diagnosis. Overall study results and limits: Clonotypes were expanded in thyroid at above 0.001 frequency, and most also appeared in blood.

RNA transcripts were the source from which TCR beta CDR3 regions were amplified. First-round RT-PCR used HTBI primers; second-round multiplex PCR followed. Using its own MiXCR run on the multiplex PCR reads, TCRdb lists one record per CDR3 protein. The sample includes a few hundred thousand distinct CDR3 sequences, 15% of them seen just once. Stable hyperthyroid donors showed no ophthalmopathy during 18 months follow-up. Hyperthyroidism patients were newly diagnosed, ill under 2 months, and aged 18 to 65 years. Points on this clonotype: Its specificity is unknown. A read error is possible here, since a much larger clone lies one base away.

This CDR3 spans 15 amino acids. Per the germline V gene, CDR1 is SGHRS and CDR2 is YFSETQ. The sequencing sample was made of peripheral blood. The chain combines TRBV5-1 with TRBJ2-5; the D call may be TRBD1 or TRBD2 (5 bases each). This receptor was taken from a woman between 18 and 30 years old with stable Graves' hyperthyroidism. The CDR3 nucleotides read TGCGTCAGCAGAACGGGACCGTCGAATGAAGAGACCCAGTACTTC. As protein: CVSRTGPSNEETQYF. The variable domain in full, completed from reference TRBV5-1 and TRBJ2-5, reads KAGVTQTPRYLIKTRGQQVTLSCSPISGHRSVSWYQQTPGQGLQFLFEYFSETQRNKGNFPGRFSGRQFSNSRSEMNVSTLELGDSALYLCVSRTGPSNEETQYFGPGTRLLVL.